This is a list of T cell receptor beta chains from one sample in a study of cytomegalovirus exposure and HLA in healthy donors. Using immunoSEQ multiplex PCR, the repertoire was profiled, and TCRdb retains in-frame clones only, with some absent. The sample holds 250,000 or so clones, more than 75% seen once. Material: PBMCs. These receptors came from a human donor in good health. CDR3s include the opening cysteine and the closing phenylalanine or tryptophan. A D gene is named only where the DNA matches it firmly. For some rows the clone size is stated as once, few or many, or as a class when expanded; others skip it.

clone size,D gene,V gene,J gene,CDR3 protein,CDR3 DNA
once,-,TRBV13,TRBJ1-5,CASSPTGHQPQHF,TGTGCCAGCAGCCCTACAGGCCATCAGCCCCAGCATTTT
-,-,TRBV7-2,TRBJ1-2,CASSPTGRPITSNYGYTF,TGTGCCAGCAGCCCCACGGGAAGGCCTATAACTTCTAACTATGGCTACACCTTC
-,-,TRBV10-3,TRBJ2-7,CAISDGHRDLSTYEQYF,TGTGCCATCAGTGACGGTCATCGGGACTTATCTACCTACGAGCAGTACTTC
-,TRBD1,TRBV11-2,TRBJ2-7,CASSLGQGPYEQYF,TGTGCCAGCAGCTTAGGACAGGGGCCCTACGAGCAGTACTTC
-,-,TRBV4-1,TRBJ1-6,CASNPSGVGDSPLHF,TGCGCCAGCAATCCCTCAGGGGTGGGCGATTCACCCCTCCACTTT
-,-,TRBV12-5,TRBJ2-5,CASGFIPGGETQYF,TGTGCTAGTGGTTTCATCCCAGGGGGGGAGACCCAGTACTTC
-,TRBD2,TRBV2,TRBJ2-2,CASSSSGSAGTGELFF,TGTGCCAGCAGTTCTAGCGGGAGTGCGGGCACCGGGGAGCTGTTTTTT
-,TRBD1,TRBV5-1,TRBJ2-7,CASSLDGTATYEQYF,TGCGCCAGCAGCTTGGATGGGACAGCCACCTACGAGCAGTACTTC
-,TRBD1,TRBV7-3,TRBJ2-6,CASSLKGGSSGANVLTF,TGTGCCAGCAGCTTAAAAGGGGGCTCGTCTGGGGCCAACGTCCTGACTTTC
-,-,TRBV27,TRBJ2-7,CASSLGRAYEQYF,TGTGCCAGCAGTTTAGGCAGGGCCTACGAGCAGTACTTC
-,TRBD1,TRBV6-1,TRBJ2-1,CASRAGTGDYNEQFF,TGTGCCAGCAGGGCCGGGACAGGGGACTACAATGAGCAGTTCTTC
-,-,TRBV13,TRBJ2-1,CASGSYNEQFF,TGTGCCAGTGGTAGTTACAATGAGCAGTTCTTC
-,-,TRBV2,TRBJ1-1,CASRGLNTEAFF,TGTGCCAGCAGGGGCCTGAACACTGAAGCTTTCTTT
-,TRBD1,TRBV6-5,TRBJ1-1,CASSYRDRATEAFF,TGTGCCAGCAGTTACCGGGACAGGGCCACTGAAGCTTTCTTT
-,TRBD2,TRBV11-3,TRBJ2-1,CASSNPLAGTGNEQFF,TGTGCCAGCAGCAACCCACTAGCGGGAACGGGGAATGAGCAGTTCTTC
-,TRBD2,TRBV5-1,TRBJ2-7,CASSPTVSGRALGEQYF,TGCGCCAGCAGCCCGACCGTTAGCGGGAGGGCTTTAGGGGAGCAGTACTTC
-,TRBD1,TRBV19,TRBJ1-5,CASSRTGTGPNQPQHF,TGTGCCAGTAGTAGGACAGGGACAGGCCCCAATCAGCCCCAGCATTTT
-,TRBD1,TRBV10-3,TRBJ1-1,CAIRQTGGYTEAFF,TGTGCCATCAGACAAACAGGGGGCTACACTGAAGCTTTCTTT
few,TRBD1,TRBV14,TRBJ1-2,CASSQDPQGAKVYGYTF,TGTGCCAGCAGCCAAGACCCGCAGGGGGCGAAAGTGTATGGCTACACCTTC
-,TRBD2,TRBV4-1,TRBJ2-3,CASSDRGGREGKDTQYF,TGCGCCAGCAGCGATCGGGGCGGGCGGGAGGGGAAAGATACGCAGTATTTT
-,TRBD1,TRBV6-1,TRBJ2-7,CASSEPGQGSGEQYF,TGTGCCAGCAGTGAACCTGGACAGGGATCGGGCGAGCAGTACTTC
-,TRBD1,TRBV15,TRBJ2-5,CATSRGDRVVQETQYF,TGTGCCACCAGCAGAGGGGACAGGGTGGTTCAAGAGACCCAGTACTTC
-,-,TRBV27,TRBJ2-7,CASSEGAVYEQYF,TGTGCCAGCAGTGAGGGAGCGGTCTACGAGCAGTACTTC
-,TRBD2,TRBV9,TRBJ2-1,CASSDERGAGLAEGIYNEQFF,TGTGCCAGCAGCGACGAGAGGGGGGCGGGACTAGCGGAGGGAATATACAATGAGCAGTTCTTC
-,TRBD2,TRBV15,TRBJ2-7,CATSRDQPWLAGGEQYF,TGTGCCACCAGCAGAGATCAGCCCTGGCTAGCGGGAGGCGAGCAGTACTTC
few,TRBD2,TRBV14,TRBJ2-1,CASKRAGGSYNEQFF,TGTGCCAGCAAGAGAGCGGGAGGATCCTACAATGAGCAGTTCTTC
-,TRBD1,TRBV25-1,TRBJ1-2,CASSEGQDYGYTF,TGTGCCAGCAGTGAGGGACAGGACTATGGCTACACCTTC
-,TRBD2,TRBV7-9,TRBJ2-6,CASSPPSGSPPGANVLTF,TGTGCCAGCAGCCCGCCTAGCGGGAGTCCCCCTGGGGCCAACGTCCTGACTTTC
many,TRBD2,TRBV6-5,TRBJ2-3,CASKPRTSGSDTQYF,TGTGCCAGCAAACCAAGGACTAGCGGGTCAGATACGCAGTATTTT
few,TRBD1,TRBV6-5,TRBJ1-4,CASSYGGRGDEKLFF,TGTGCCAGCAGTTACGGGGGCAGGGGGGATGAAAAACTGTTTTTT
-,-,TRBV28,TRBJ2-7,CASRSPTYEQYF,TGTGCCAGCCGGTCACCTACCTACGAGCAGTACTTC
-,-,TRBV2,TRBJ1-3,CASSEYRRSGNTIYF,TGTGCCAGCAGTGAATACAGGCGCTCTGGAAACACCATATATTTT
-,-,TRBV7-6,TRBJ2-6,CASSHTFRSEGANVLTF,TGTGCCAGCAGCCATACCTTCCGGTCCGAAGGGGCCAACGTCCTGACTTTC
once,TRBD1,TRBV6-4,TRBJ1-2,CASFARRDRDDVYGYTF,TGTGCCAGCTTCGCAAGGCGGGACAGGGACGACGTATATGGCTACACCTTC
once,TRBD2,TRBV9,TRBJ2-2,CASSVSGRDGGELFF,TGTGCCAGCAGCGTTAGCGGGAGGGACGGCGGGGAGCTGTTTTTT
-,TRBD2,TRBV7-9,TRBJ2-3,CASSLRGAGGVVDTQYF,TGTGCCAGCAGCTTACGAGGGGCGGGAGGAGTTGTAGATACGCAGTATTTT
-,-,TRBV7-9,TRBJ2-7,CASSREQGPLYEQYF,TGTGCCAGCAGCCGCGAACAGGGTCCGCTCTACGAGCAGTACTTC
-,TRBD1,TRBV28,TRBJ2-7,CASSLRGGRGTGAYEQYF,TGTGCCAGCAGTTTAAGAGGGGGAAGAGGGACAGGGGCTTACGAGCAGTACTTC
-,TRBD1,TRBV6-6,TRBJ2-7,CASSSLGQGDEQYF,TGTGCCAGCAGTTCTCTCGGACAGGGCGACGAGCAGTACTTC
-,-,TRBV9,TRBJ1-1,CASSVRSGSNTEAFF,TGTGCCAGCAGCGTGAGGTCCGGGTCGAACACTGAAGCTTTCTTT
-,-,TRBV11-2,TRBJ2-7,CASSWVTEAYEQYF,TGTGCCAGCAGCTGGGTGACAGAAGCCTACGAGCAGTACTTC
-,TRBD1,TRBV7-3,TRBJ1-5,CASSPTGGNQPQHF,TGTGCCAGCAGTCCGACAGGGGGCAATCAGCCCCAGCATTTT
few,-,TRBV11-1,TRBJ1-1,CASSRTGLTEAFF,TGTGCCAGCAGCCGAACCGGACTCACTGAAGCTTTCTTT
-,-,TRBV6-1,TRBJ2-7,CASSARGGYEQYF,TGTGCCAGCAGTGCGAGGGGGGGCTACGAGCAGTACTTC
-,TRBD1,TRBV7-8,TRBJ2-6,CASSLGQGARGANVLTF,TGTGCCAGCAGCTTAGGCCAGGGGGCGCGGGGGGCCAACGTCCTGACTTTC
-,-,TRBV7-3,TRBJ2-7,CASSLGVTGSYEQYF,TGTGCCAGCAGCTTAGGAGTTACAGGCTCCTACGAGCAGTACTTC
-,-,TRBV7-2,TRBJ2-2,CASSLDRWTGELFF,TGTGCCAGCAGCTTAGACCGGTGGACCGGGGAGCTGTTTTTT
-,TRBD2,TRBV4-2,TRBJ2-1,CASSQGRVLAGYNEQFF,TGTGCCAGCAGCCAAGGTCGGGTACTAGCGGGATACAATGAGCAGTTCTTC
once,-,TRBV11-1,TRBJ2-7,CASSTQLGGTYEQYF,TGTGCCAGCAGCACTCAATTAGGGGGTACCTACGAGCAGTACTTC
-,-,TRBV15,TRBJ2-2,CATSTGAGELFF,TGTGCCACCAGCACGGGAGCCGGGGAGCTGTTTTTT
-,-,TRBV6-1,TRBJ1-4,CASTVPQNNEKLFF,TGTGCCAGCACGGTTCCACAGAATAATGAAAAACTGTTTTTT
-,-,TRBV4-2,TRBJ2-7,CASSQEASGEYEQYF,TGTGCCAGCAGCCAAGAGGCCAGTGGGGAGTACGAGCAGTACTTC
-,-,TRBV28,TRBJ2-7,CASLQGGGWYEQYF,TGTGCCAGCCTGCAGGGTGGGGGGTGGTACGAGCAGTACTTC